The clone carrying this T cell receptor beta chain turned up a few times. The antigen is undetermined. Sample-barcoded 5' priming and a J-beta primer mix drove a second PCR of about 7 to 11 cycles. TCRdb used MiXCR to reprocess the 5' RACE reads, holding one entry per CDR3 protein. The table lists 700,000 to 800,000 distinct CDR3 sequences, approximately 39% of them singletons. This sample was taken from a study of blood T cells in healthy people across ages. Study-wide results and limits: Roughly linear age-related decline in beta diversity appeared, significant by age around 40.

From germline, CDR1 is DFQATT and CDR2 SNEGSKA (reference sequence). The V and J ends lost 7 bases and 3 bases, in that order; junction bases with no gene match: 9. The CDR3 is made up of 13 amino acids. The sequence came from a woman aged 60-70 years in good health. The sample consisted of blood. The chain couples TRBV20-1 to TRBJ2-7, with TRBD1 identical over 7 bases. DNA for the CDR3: TGCAGTGTCCCGGGACAGCCCGGCTACGAGCAGTACTTC. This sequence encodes CSVPGQPGYEQYF.